This T cell receptor beta chain was retrieved from a study of T-cell reconstitution after alpha-beta-depleted transplantation in children. TCRbeta library preparation incorporated unique molecular identifiers. MiXCR was run by TCRdb on the PCR reads, yielding one entry per CDR3 protein. The data hold 200,000 to 300,000 distinct CDR3 sequences, with more than 10% observed a single time. The sample holds many counts of this clonotype. The sequence came from a human donor who donated a stem cell graft to a child with acute lymphoblastic leukemia. The specimen was PBMCs from the stem cell graft donor, collected from the stem cell graft.

Here the CDR3 DNA reads TGCGCCAGCAGCGGCGGGACATCGGATACGCAGTATTTT. Translated: CASSGGTSDTQYF. The chain has TRBV5-1 and TRBJ2-3; D is tentatively TRBD1 or TRBD2 (6 bases each). The CDR3 length is 13 residues. Trimming shortened V by 4 bases and J by 6 bases, and 12 bases separated the two germline ends. Germline loops: CDR1 SGHRS, CDR2 YFSETQ.